Here is one T cell receptor beta chain with its context. Its cognate antigen is unknown. Clones were read by immunoSEQ multiplex PCR, and TCRdb kept only the in-frame ones, dropping some. Of 150,000 to 200,000 clones listed, more than 85% are singletons. With 6 bases removed from V and 0 bases from J, the gap between germline ends came to 12 bases. The CDR3 is 14 amino acids. Germline V gene lookup returns CDR1 SQVTM and CDR2 ANQGSEA. This entry belongs to a study of T cell responses to AZD1222 COVID-19 vaccine. Study outcomes and limitations: There were mostly white British donors and more females than males, and clonal diversity was possibly underestimated. Spike-specific TCR breadth and depth were elevated following two AZD1222 doses. Just 5 to 7 people given AZD1222 tested seropositive at baseline.

The origin of this receptor is an adult in good health. V and J are TRBV29-1 and TRBJ1-5; D is ambiguous. This specimen was peripheral blood, taken on day 0 of AZD1222 vaccination. The CDR3 loop is CSVLKGDSNQPQHF. CDR3 bases: TGCAGCGTACTCAAGGGAGATAGCAATCAGCCCCAGCATTTT.